The clone carrying this TCR beta chain has just a few counts. What it binds is unknown. V shed 6 bases and J shed 4 bases, with 12 bases lying between them. CDR1 LGHNA and CDR2 YSLEER come from the germline V gene. The CDR3 has 14 amino acids. The data derive from a study of cytomegalovirus exposure and HLA in healthy donors. Study details: One earlier analysis, a look at 200 million or so T cells, found about 110 million unique TCR beta sequences. HLA-typed donors contributed some 83 million unique TCRs, which were held in an early data release.

The PCR employed 60 Vbeta primers together with 13 Jbeta primers. Sequencing was performed with immunoSEQ multiplex PCR; in TCRdb, only in-frame clones are kept and a portion is missing. Of 200,000 to 250,000 clones in the sample, 70% to 85% were seen once. The study, taken as a whole, reports: In the analysis, some V segments, TRBV6-2 and TRBV6-3 included, were excluded as indistinguishable. Being productive about 87% or about 30% of the time was typical of most TCR beta V segments in an earlier analysis.

This receptor was obtained from a middle-aged woman in good health and CMV-seronegative. The rearrangement links TRBV4-3 to TRBJ2-2; possible D gene TRBD1, 6 bases. The sequencing sample was made of PBMCs. As DNA, the CDR3 is TGCGCCAGCAGTCCAGGGGCTTCCACCGGGGAGCTGTTTTTT. Protein sequence: CASSPGASTGELFF.